A single T cell receptor (beta chain) is shown here with its context. This CDR3 is 16 amino acids long. In germline, CDR1 is LNHNV, CDR2 YYDKDF (reference sequence). V was trimmed by 5 bases and J by 0 bases, leaving 17 bases between them. The entry originates in a study of blood T cell repertoires in COVID-19. Produced via immunoSEQ multiplex PCR; TCRdb's table is partial and in-frame only. This table holds approximately 150,000 clones, around 86% found once. The chain employs TRBV15 and TRBJ2-7; a weak D match, TRBD1 (6 bases). The sequencing input was PBMCs or T cells enriched from blood (not recorded which). This TCR was recovered from a man aged 55 to 70 who had recovered from COVID-19. DNA for the CDR3: TGTGCCACCAGCCGAGGCTGGGGGCGAACCTCCTACGAGCAGTACTTC. The encoded protein is CATSRGWGRTSYEQYF.